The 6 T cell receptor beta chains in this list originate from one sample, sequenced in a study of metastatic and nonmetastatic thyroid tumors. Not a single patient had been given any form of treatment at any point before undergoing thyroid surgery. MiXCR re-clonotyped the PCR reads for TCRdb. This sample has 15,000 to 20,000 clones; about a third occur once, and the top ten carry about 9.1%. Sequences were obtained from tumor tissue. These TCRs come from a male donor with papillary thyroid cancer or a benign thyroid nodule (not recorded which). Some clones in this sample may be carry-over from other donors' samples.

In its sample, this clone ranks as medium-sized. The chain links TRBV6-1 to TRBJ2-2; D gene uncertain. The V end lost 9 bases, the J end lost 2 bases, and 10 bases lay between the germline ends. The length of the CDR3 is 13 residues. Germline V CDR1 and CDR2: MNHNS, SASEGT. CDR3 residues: CARRTDNTGELFF. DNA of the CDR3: TGTGCCAGACGGACGGATAACACCGGGGAGCTGTTTTTT.

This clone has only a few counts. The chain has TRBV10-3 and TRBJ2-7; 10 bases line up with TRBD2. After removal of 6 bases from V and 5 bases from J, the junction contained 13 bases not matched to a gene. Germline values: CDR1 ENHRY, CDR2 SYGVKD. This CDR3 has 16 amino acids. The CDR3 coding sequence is TGTGCCATCAGGCCCACCACTAGCGGGATATACCACGAGCAGTACTTC. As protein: CAIRPTTSGIYHEQYF.

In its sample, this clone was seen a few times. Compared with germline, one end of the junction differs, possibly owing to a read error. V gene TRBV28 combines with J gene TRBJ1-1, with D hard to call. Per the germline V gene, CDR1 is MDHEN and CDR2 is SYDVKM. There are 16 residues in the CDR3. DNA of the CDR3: TGTGCCAGCAAGGAAGGGAACTCGGGCATGAACACTGAAGATTTCTTT. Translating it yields CASKEGNSGMNTEDFF.

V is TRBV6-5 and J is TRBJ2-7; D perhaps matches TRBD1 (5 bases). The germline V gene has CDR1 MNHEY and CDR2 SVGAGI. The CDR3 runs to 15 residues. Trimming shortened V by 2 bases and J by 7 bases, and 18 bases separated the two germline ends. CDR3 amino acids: CASSYAGNNNGEQYF. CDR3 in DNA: TGTGCCAGCAGTTACGCAGGGAATAATAACGGAGAGCAGTACTTC.

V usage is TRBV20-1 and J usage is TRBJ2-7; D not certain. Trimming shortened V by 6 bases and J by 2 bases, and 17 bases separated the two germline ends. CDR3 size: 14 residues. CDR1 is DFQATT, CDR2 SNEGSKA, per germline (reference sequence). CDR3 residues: CSALPPGPTYEQYF. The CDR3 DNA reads TGCAGTGCCCTACCTCCCGGCCCTACCTACGAGCAGTACTTC.

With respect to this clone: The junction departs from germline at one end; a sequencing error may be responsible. The CDR3 bases are TGCAGCGCTAGAGCGGGGGCGGGCCCGAGCTCCTACAATGAGCAGTTCTTC. Protein: CSARAGAGPSSYNEQFF. V gene TRBV20-1 combines with J gene TRBJ2-1; 8 nucleotides agree with TRBD2. Germline assignment: CDR1 DFQATT and CDR2 SNEGSKA (reference sequence). This CDR3 comprises 17 residues.